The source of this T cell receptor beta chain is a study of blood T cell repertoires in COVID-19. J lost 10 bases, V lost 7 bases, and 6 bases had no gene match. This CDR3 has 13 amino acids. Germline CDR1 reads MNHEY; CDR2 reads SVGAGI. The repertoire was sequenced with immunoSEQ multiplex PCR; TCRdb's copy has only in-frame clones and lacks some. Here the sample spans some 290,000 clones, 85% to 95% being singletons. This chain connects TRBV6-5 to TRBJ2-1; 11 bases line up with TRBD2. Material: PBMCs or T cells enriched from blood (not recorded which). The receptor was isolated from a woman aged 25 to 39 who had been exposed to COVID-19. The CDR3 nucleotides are TGTGCCAGCATGCTAGCGGGGGGTTACGAGCAGTTCTTC. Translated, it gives CASMLAGGYEQFF.